The clone carrying this TCR beta chain was picked up a small number of times. The entry originates in a study of early T cells in non-severe SARS-CoV-2 infection. Study background: The study sequenced bulk RNA from unsorted whole blood, with chains unpaired.

TCRdb re-called the 5' RACE reads with MiXCR, one entry per CDR3 protein. The table includes 79,000 or so distinct CDR3 sequences, about 13% detected once. Sequenced input: whole blood. This sequence was found in an adult who was a healthcare worker with PCR-confirmed SARS-CoV-2 infection or an uninfected control (not recorded which).

The CDR3 nucleotides are TGTGCCAGCAGTGATTACCCGGGACAGGGTTTTCGGTATGGCTACACCTTC. The encoded protein is CASSDYPGQGFRYGYTF. J is TRBJ1-2 and V is TRBV6-4; 9 nucleotides align to TRBD1. Per the germline V gene, CDR1 is MRHNA and CDR2 is SNTAGT. The CDR3 contains 17 residues. Losses at the gene ends were 3 bases for V and 5 bases for J; bases not matched to a gene: 13.